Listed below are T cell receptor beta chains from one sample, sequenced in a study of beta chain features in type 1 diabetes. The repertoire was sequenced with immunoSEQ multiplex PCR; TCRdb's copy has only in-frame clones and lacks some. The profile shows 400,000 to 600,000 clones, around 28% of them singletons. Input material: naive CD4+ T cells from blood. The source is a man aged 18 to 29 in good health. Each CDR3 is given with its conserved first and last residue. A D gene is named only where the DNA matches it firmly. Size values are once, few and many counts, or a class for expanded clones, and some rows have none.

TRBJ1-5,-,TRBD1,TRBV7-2,CASSPPTGNNQPQHF,TGTGCCAGCAGCCCCCCGACAGGGAACAATCAGCCCCAGCATTTT
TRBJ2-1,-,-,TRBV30,CAWRREKRSYNEQFF,TGTGCCTGGAGACGAGAAAAAAGGTCCTACAATGAGCAGTTCTTC
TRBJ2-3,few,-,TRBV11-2,CASRRTDTQYF,TGTGCCAGCAGGCGAACGGATACGCAGTATTTT
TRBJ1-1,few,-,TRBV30,CARRGNTEAFF,TGTGCCCGGAGAGGGAACACTGAAGCTTTCTTT
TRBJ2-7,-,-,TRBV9,CASSVDGAEQYF,TGTGCCAGCAGCGTAGACGGGGCCGAGCAGTACTTC
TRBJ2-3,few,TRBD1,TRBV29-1,CSAGTGPTDTQYF,TGCAGCGCTGGGACAGGACCCACAGATACGCAGTATTTT
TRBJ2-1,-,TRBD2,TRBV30,CAWSAGIGGRESYNEQFF,TGTGCCTGGAGTGCCGGAATAGGCGGGAGGGAGTCGTACAATGAGCAGTTCTTC
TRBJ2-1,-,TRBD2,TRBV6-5,CASSPSGTSYNEQFF,TGTGCCAGCAGTCCTAGCGGGACGTCTTACAATGAGCAGTTCTTC
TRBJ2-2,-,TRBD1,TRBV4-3,CASSQVDRDTGELFF,TGCGCCAGCAGCCAAGTAGACAGGGACACCGGGGAGCTGTTTTTT
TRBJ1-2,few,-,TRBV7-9,CASSLSEGYGYTF,TGTGCCAGCAGCTTGTCCGAGGGGTATGGCTACACCTTC
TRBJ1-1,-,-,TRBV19,CASSTRLGNTEAFF,TGTGCCAGTAGTACCCGTTTGGGGAACACTGAAGCTTTCTTT
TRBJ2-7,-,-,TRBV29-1,CSVEKETMTTYEQYF,TGCAGCGTTGAAAAAGAGACGATGACGACCTACGAGCAGTACTTC
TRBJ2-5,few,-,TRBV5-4,CASSSGAGYPETQYF,TGTGCCAGCAGCTCCGGTGCGGGATACCCGGAGACCCAGTACTTC
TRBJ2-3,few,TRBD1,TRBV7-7,CASSQGQFSTDTQYF,TGTGCTAGCAGCCAGGGACAGTTCTCCACAGATACGCAGTATTTT
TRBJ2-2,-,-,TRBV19,CASSIDRIGTGELFF,TGTGCCAGTAGTATAGATCGGATAGGCACCGGGGAGCTGTTTTTT
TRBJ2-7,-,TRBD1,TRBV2,CARSDRVLSEQYF,TGTGCCAGATCTGACAGGGTTCTCTCCGAGCAGTACTTC
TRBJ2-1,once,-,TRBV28,CASSLGDRRFGVF,TGTGCCAGCAGTTTAGGAGACAGAAGGTTCGGGGTCTTC
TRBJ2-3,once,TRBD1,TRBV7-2,CASGPLGQGTDTQYF,TGTGCCAGCGGACCCCTGGGACAGGGTACAGATACGCAGTATTTT
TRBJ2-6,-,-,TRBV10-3,CASSPQGAGANVLTF,TGTGCCAGCAGCCCACAGGGCGCCGGGGCCAACGTCCTGACTTTC
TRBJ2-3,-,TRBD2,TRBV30,CAWSARRTSGRSDTQYF,TGTGCCTGGAGCGCCCGACGGACTAGCGGGAGATCAGATACGCAGTATTTT
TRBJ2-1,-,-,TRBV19,CASSSTRVGNEQFF,TGTGCCAGTAGTAGTACTAGAGTTGGCAATGAGCAGTTCTTC
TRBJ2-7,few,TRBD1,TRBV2,CASGDRGREQYF,TGTGCCAGCGGAGACAGGGGTAGGGAGCAGTACTTC
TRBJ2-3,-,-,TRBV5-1,CASMGGIYADTQYF,TGCGCCAGCATGGGCGGGATCTATGCAGATACGCAGTATTTT
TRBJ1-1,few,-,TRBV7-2,CASTPHTANTEAFF,TGTGCCAGCACCCCTCACACGGCGAACACTGAAGCTTTCTTT
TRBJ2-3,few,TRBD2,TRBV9,CASSVSGSVAWGTDTQYF,TGTGCCAGCAGCGTAAGCGGGAGCGTCGCCTGGGGCACAGATACGCAGTATTTT
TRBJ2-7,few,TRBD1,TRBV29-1,CSVSAGARQGQYF,TGCAGCGTTAGTGCAGGCGCGAGACAGGGGCAGTACTTC
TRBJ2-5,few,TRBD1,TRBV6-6,CASGVTTGGLETQYF,TGTGCCAGCGGGGTTACGACAGGGGGCTTGGAGACCCAGTACTTC
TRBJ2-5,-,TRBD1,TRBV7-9,CASSPRDREETQYF,TGTGCCAGCAGTCCGAGGGACAGGGAGGAGACCCAGTACTTC
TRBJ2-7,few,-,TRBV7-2,CASSLGGKYEQYF,TGTGCCAGCAGCTTAGGTGGCAAGTACGAGCAGTACTTC
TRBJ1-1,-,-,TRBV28,CASVTATEAFF,TGTGCCAGCGTTACAGCAACTGAAGCTTTCTTT
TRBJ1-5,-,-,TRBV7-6,CASSDTGFGNQPQHF,TGTGCCAGCAGCGACACAGGGTTCGGCAATCAGCCCCAGCATTTT
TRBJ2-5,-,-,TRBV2,CASSVFGNTQYF,TGTGCCAGCAGTGTATTTGGGAACACCCAGTACTTC
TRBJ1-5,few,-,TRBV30,CAWRLGGNGQPQHF,TGTGCCTGGAGATTGGGAGGGAACGGTCAGCCCCAGCATTTT
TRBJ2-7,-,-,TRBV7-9,CASSLGSYEQYF,TGTGCCAGCAGCTTGGGGTCCTACGAGCAGTACTTC
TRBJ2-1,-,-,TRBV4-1,CASSYYNEQFF,TGCGCCAGCAGCTATTACAATGAGCAGTTCTTC
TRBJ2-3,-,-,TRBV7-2,CASSLGGGRAADTQYF,TGTGCCAGCAGCTTAGGTGGCGGCAGGGCCGCAGATACGCAGTATTTT
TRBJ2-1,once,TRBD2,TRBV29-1,CSVGLAGPSYNEQFF,TGCAGCGTGGGACTAGCGGGACCCTCCTACAATGAGCAGTTCTTC
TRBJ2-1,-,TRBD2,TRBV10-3,CAISEGLAENEQFF,TGTGCCATCAGTGAGGGACTAGCAGAAAATGAGCAGTTCTTC
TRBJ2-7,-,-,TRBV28,CASTKLYEQYF,TGTGCCAGCACTAAACTGTACGAGCAGTACTTC
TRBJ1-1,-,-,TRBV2,CASSEQGNTEAFF,TGTGCCAGCAGTGAACAGGGGAACACTGAAGCTTTCTTT
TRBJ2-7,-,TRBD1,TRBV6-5,CASSRRTGSYEQYF,TGTGCCAGCAGTCGTAGGACAGGGTCATACGAGCAGTACTTC
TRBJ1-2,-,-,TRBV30,CAWSGTGYGYTF,TGTGCCTGGAGTGGGACGGGGTATGGCTACACCTTC
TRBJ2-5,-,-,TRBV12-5,CASTGHASETQYF,TGTGCTTCCACGGGGCACGCGTCGGAGACCCAGTACTTC
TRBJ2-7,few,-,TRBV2,CASSPMTGYLYEQYF,TGTGCCAGCAGTCCCATGACAGGTTATCTCTACGAGCAGTACTTC
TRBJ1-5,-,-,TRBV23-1,CASPLPPGIDQPQHF,TGCGCCAGCCCACTGCCCCCGGGGATAGATCAGCCCCAGCATTTT
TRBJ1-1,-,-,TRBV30,CAWGNMNTEAFF,TGTGCCTGGGGGAATATGAACACTGAAGCTTTCTTT
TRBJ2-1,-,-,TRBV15,CATSRDLGQGNEQFF,TGTGCCACCAGCAGAGATTTGGGCCAGGGAAATGAGCAGTTCTTC
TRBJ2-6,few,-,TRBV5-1,CASSWGNSGANVLTF,TGCGCCAGCAGCTGGGGGAACTCTGGGGCCAACGTCCTGACTTTC
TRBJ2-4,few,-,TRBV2,CASSSLDIQYF,TGTGCCAGCAGCTCTCTCGACATTCAGTACTTC
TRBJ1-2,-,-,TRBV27,CASRNREGSYGYTF,TGTGCCAGCCGAAACCGGGAGGGTAGCTATGGCTACACCTTC
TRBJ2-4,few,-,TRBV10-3,CAISESVQGSQYF,TGTGCCATCAGTGAGTCTGTCCAGGGCAGTCAGTACTTC
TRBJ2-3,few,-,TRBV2,CASSEGETVKGTQYF,TGTGCCAGCAGTGAAGGGGAGACGGTAAAGGGTACGCAGTATTTT
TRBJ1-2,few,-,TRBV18,CASSPAAAEGYTF,TGTGCCAGCTCACCCGCGGCCGCCGAAGGCTACACCTTC
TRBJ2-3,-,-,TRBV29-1,CSVEVGVRGTDTQYF,TGCAGCGTTGAAGTGGGGGTTAGAGGCACAGATACGCAGTATTTT
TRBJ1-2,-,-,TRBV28,CASRSEGHGYTF,TGTGCCAGCAGATCGGAAGGACATGGCTACACCTTC
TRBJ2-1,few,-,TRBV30,CAYNEQFF,TGTGCCTATAATGAGCAGTTCTTC
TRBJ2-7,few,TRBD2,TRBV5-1,CASSSTSGSYEQYF,TGCGCCAGCAGCTCGACTAGCGGGAGCTACGAGCAGTACTTC
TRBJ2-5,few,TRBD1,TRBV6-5,CASSHRLGGGETQYF,TGTGCCAGCAGTCACCGGCTAGGGGGCGGAGAGACCCAGTACTTC
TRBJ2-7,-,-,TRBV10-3,CAISEGRWPSDEQYF,TGTGCCATCAGTGAAGGGCGGTGGCCGTCTGACGAGCAGTACTTC
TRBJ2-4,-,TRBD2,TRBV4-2,CASSPRGGSEVIQYF,TGTGCCAGCAGCCCCCGGGGCGGGAGTGAGGTCATTCAGTACTTC